This T cell receptor (beta chain) was captured in a study of spatial heterogeneity in lung cancer. Whole-study context: Untreated early-stage non-small cell lung cancer patients, 72 in total, were the donors.

TCRdb called the 5' RACE reads again in MiXCR, with one record for every CDR3 protein. The sample yields approximately 50,000 distinct CDR3 sequences, 7.4% seen once. This clonotype was counted at least ten times. This CDR3 has 11 residues. The germline V gene has CDR1 MDHEN and CDR2 SYDVKM. The V end was cut by 8 bases, the J end by 2 bases, with 6 bases between. Stated time point: blood at routine non-recurrence follow-up after resection. Material for sequencing was whole RNA from tumor, nontumor lung or frozen PBMC, left unsorted. The receptor was isolated from a female donor with early-stage non-small cell lung cancer. The sequencing here drew on PBMCs, taken at follow-up. This chain links TRBV28 with TRBJ1-2; D remains unclear. CDR3 in DNA: TGTGCCAGCTCTCCGAACTATGGCTACACCTTC. Translation gives CASSPNYGYTF.